The clone carrying this T cell receptor (beta chain) counts as medium-sized. Gene names follow the mouse nomenclature. The read comes to an end 1 residue before the CDR3 does, leaving the germline J gene to fill in the end. These data originate in a study of tissue T cells after allogeneic stem cell transplantation. Time point given: mouse harvest day 7 after allogeneic transplant. Tail vein injection delivered 10^7 T-cell-depleted bone marrow cells and 10^6 splenic CD5+ T cells. Sequencing was performed with immunoSEQ multiplex PCR; in TCRdb, only in-frame clones are kept and a portion is missing. In the table there are 6,500 to 7,500 clones, 45% to 50% of which are singletons. The length of the CDR3 is 14 residues. Germline CDR1 KGHTA, CDR2 FQNQQP.

The clonotype originates from a female BALB/c mouse given C57BL/6 T cells with graft-versus-host disease after an allogeneic hematopoietic cell transplant. The sample was gut tissue. The gene calls are TRBV23 and TRBJ1-2; the D call in the table, TRBD1, was not verified against the DNA. CDR3 bases read: TGCTCCAGCAGTCAACGGGACAAAAACTCCGACTACACC. Translating gives CSSSQRDKNSDYT. From start to end, the CDR3 is CSSSQRDKNSDYTF.